This T cell receptor (beta chain) appears in the sequencing data of a study of identical twins. Findings and limits, study-wide: Its conclusions, products of cross-sectional statistical analysis, did not come from following the same donors. With beta out-of-frame sequences, excess sharing by twins was weaker. Among monozygotic twins, out-of-frame TCR alpha sharing exceeded what models predicted.

This clonotype was counted only a few times. The antigen is not known. Each CDR3 protein is one row after TCRdb ran MiXCR on the 5' RACE reads. Of fewer than 650,000 distinct CDR3 sequences listed, just under 10% are singletons. Everyone who gave samples was a healthy Caucasian. The germline gives CDR1 SGHNT, CDR2 YYREEE (reference sequence). Trimming cost V 4 bases and J 2 bases; bases outside gene matches: 12. This CDR3 is built from 17 residues. These data were also filed under a second study, of yellow fever vaccine responses in identical twins.

Sequenced: PBMCs. The clonotype comes from a woman aged 18-29 years in good health. The rearrangement links TRBV5-4 to TRBJ1-2, with TRBD1 matching over 9 bases. The CDR3 is CASSPKGPGQGNYGYTF. The CDR3 nucleotides are TGTGCCAGCAGCCCCAAAGGACCAGGACAGGGGAACTATGGCTACACCTTC.